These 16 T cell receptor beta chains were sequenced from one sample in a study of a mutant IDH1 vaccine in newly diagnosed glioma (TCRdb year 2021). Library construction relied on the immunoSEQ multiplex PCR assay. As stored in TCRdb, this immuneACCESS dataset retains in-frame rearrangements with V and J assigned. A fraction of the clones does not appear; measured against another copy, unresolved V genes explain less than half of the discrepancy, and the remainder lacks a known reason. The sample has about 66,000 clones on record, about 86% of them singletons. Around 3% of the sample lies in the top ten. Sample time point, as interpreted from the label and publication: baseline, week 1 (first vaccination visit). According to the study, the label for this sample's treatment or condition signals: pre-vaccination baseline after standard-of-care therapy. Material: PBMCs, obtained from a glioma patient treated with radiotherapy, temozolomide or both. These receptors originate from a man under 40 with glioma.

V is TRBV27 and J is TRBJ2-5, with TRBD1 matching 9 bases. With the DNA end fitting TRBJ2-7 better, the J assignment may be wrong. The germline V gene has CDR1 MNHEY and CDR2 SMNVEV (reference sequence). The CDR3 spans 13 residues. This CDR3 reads CASQGQGIYEQYF. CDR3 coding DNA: TGTGCCAGCCAGGGACAGGGAATATACGAGCAGTACTTC.

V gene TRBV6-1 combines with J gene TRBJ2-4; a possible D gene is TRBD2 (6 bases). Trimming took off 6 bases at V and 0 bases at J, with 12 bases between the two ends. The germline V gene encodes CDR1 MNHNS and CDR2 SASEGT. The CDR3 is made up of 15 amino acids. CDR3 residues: CASSEPGLAKNIQYF. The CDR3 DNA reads TGTGCCAGCAGCGAACCGGGACTAGCCAAAAACATTCAGTACTTC.

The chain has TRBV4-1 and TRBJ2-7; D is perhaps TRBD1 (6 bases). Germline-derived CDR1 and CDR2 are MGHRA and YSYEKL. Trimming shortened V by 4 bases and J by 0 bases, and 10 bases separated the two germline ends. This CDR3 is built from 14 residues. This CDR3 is CASSPQGLSYEQYF. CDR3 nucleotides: TGCGCCAGCAGCCCACAGGGCCTCTCCTACGAGCAGTACTTC.

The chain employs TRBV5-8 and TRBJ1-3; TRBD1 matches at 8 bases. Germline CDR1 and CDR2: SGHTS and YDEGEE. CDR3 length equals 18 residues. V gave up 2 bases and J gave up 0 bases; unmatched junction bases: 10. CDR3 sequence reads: CASSFRSGTGFSGNTIYF. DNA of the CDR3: TGTGCCAGCAGCTTCCGATCCGGGACAGGCTTCTCTGGAAACACCATATATTTT.

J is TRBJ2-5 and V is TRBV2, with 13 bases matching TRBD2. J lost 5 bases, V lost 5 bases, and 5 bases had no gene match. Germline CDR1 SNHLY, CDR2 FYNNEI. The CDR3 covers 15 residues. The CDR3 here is CASSTSGGAGETQYF. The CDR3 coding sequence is TGTGCCAGCAGTACTAGCGGGGGGGCCGGGGAGACCCAGTACTTC.

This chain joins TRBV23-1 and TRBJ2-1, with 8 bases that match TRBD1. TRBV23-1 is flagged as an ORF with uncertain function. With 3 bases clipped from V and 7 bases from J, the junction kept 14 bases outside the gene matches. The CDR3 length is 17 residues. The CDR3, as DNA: TGCGCCAGCAGTCACTTTGAAGGGCAGGGGGCACGGAATGAGCAGTTCTTC. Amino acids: CASSHFEGQGARNEQFF.

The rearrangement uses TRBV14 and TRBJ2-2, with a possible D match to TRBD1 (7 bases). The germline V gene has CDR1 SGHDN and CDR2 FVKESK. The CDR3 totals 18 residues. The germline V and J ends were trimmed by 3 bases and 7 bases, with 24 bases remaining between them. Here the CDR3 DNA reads TGTGCCAGCAGCCAGGAGGGACAGCCCCAGGGGAAAAACGGGGAGCTGTTTTTT. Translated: CASSQEGQPQGKNGELFF. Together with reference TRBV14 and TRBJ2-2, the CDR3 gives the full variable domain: EAGVTQFPSHSVIEKGQTVTLRCDPISGHDNLYWYRRVMGKEIKFLLHFVKESKQDESGMPNNRFLAERTGGTYSTLKVQPAELEDSGVYFCASSQEGQPQGKNGELFFGEGSRLTVL.

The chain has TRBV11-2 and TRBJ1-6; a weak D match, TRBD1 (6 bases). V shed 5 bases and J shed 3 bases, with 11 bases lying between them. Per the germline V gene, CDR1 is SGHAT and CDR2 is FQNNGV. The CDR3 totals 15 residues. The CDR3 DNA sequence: TGTGCCAGCAGCACTGGACAGAACTATAATTCACCCCTCCACTTT. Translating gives CASSTGQNYNSPLHF.

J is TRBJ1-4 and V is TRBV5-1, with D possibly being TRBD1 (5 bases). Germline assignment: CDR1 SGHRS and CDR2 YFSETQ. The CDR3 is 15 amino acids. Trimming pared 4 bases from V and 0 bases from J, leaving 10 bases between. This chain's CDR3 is CASSTDSATNEKLFF. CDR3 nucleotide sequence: TGCGCCAGCAGCACAGACAGTGCAACTAATGAAAAACTGTTTTTT.

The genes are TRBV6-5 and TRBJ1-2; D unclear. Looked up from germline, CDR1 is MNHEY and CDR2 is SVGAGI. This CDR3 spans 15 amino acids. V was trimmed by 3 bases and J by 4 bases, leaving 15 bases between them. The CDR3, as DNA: TGTGCCAGCAGTTATTTCGTGCAATCAGCCTATGGCTACACCTTC. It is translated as CASSYFVQSAYGYTF.

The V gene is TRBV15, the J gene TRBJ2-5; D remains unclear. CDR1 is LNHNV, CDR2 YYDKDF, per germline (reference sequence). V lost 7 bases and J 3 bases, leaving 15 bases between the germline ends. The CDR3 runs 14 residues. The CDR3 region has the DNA TGTGCCACCAAAAAAACCAGCCAGAAAGAGACCCAGTACTTC. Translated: CATKKTSQKETQYF.

Here the CDR3 DNA reads TGTGCCTGGCTTAGACCGGACAAAACTAACTATGGCTACACCTTC. It translates to CAWLRPDKTNYGYTF. V gene TRBV30 combines with J gene TRBJ1-2, with D possibly TRBD1 on 5 matching bases. V was trimmed by 5 bases and J by 0 bases, leaving 16 bases between them. The germline V gene encodes CDR1 GTSNPN and CDR2 SVGIG (reference sequence). The CDR3 has 15 amino acids.

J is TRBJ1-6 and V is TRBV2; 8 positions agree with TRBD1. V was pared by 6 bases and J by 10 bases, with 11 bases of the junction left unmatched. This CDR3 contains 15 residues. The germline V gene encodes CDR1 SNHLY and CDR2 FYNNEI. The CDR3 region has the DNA TGTGCCAGCAGGCCCCCCGGGACAGGACGATCACCCCTCCACTTT. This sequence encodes CASRPPGTGRSPLHF.

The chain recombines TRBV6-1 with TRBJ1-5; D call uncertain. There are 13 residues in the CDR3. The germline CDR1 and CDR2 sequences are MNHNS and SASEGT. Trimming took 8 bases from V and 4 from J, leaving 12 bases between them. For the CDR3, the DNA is TGTGCCAGCGGGAACACGTATAATCAGCCCCAGCATTTT. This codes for CASGNTYNQPQHF.

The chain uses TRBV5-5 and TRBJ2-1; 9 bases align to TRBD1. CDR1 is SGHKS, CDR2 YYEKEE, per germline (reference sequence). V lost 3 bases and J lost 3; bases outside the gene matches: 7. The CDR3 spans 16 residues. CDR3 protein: CASSSRTGDIYNEQFF. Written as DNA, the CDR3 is TGTGCCAGCAGCTCCCGGACAGGGGACATCTACAATGAGCAGTTCTTC.

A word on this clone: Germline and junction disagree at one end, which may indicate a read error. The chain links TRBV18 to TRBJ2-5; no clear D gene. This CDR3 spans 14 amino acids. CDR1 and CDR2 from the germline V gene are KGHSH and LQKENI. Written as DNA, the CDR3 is TGTGCCAGCGCACCACGTCCCTCCCAAGAGACCCAGTACTTC. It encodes CASAPRPSQETQYF.